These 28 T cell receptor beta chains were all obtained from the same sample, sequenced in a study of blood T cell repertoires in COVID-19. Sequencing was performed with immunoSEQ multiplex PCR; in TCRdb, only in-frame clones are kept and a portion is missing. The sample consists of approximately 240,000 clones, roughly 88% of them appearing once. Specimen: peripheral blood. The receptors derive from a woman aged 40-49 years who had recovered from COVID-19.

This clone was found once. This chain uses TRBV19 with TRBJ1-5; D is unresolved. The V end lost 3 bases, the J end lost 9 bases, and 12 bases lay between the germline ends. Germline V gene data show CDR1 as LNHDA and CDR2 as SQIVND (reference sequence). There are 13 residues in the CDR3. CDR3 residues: CASSMRKDWPQHF. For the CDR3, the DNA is TGTGCCAGTAGTATGAGAAAAGACTGGCCCCAGCATTTT. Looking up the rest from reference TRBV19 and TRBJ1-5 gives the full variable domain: DGGITQSPKYLFRKEGQNVTLSCEQNLNHDAMYWYRQDPGQGLRLIYYSQIVNDFQKGDIAEGYSVSREKKESFPLTVTSAQKNPTAFYLCASSMRKDWPQHFGDGTRLSIL.

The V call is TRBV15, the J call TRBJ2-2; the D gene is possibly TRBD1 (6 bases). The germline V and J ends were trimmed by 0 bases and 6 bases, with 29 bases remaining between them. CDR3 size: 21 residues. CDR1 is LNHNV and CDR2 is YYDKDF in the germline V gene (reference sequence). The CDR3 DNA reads TGTGCCACCAGCAGAGATCTCCCCAAGATCTTCGGGACATCCTTTCCCGGGGAGCTGTTTTTT. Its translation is CATSRDLPKIFGTSFPGELFF.

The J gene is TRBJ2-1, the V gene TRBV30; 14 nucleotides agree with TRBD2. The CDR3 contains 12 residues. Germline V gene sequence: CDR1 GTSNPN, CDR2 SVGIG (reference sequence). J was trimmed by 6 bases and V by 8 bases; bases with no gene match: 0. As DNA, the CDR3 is TGTGCCGGGACTAGCGGGAGCAATGAGCAGTTCTTC. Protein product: CAGTSGSNEQFF.

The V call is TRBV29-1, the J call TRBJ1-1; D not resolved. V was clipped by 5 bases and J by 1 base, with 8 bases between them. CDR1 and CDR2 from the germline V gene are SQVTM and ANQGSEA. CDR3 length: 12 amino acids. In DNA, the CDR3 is TGCAGCGTTCGAGGAACGAACACTGAAGCTTTCTTT. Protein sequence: CSVRGTNTEAFF.

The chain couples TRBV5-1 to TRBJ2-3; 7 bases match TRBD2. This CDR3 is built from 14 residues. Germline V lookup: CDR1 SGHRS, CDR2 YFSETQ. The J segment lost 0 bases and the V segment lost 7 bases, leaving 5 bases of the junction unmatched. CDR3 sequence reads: CASHSGASTDTQYF. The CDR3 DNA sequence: TGCGCCAGCCACAGCGGGGCTAGCACAGATACGCAGTATTTT.

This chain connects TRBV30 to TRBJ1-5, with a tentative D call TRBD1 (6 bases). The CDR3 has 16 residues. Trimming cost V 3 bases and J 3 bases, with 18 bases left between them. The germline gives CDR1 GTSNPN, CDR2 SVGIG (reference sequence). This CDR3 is CAWSGEAGGLNQPQHF. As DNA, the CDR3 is TGTGCCTGGAGCGGAGAGGCGGGGGGCCTCAATCAGCCCCAGCATTTT.

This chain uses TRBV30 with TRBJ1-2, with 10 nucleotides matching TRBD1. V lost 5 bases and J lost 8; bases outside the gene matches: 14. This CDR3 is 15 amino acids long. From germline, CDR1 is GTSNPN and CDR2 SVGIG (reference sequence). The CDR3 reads CAWVTTGTGERGYTF. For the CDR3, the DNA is TGTGCCTGGGTCACGACCGGGACAGGGGAACGGGGCTACACCTTC.

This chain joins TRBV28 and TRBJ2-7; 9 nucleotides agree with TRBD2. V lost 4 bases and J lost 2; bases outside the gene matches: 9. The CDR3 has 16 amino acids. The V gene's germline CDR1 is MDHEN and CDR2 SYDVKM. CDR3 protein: CASSSPGASGTYEQYF. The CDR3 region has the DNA TGTGCCAGCAGTTCCCCCGGGGCTAGCGGGACCTACGAGCAGTACTTC.

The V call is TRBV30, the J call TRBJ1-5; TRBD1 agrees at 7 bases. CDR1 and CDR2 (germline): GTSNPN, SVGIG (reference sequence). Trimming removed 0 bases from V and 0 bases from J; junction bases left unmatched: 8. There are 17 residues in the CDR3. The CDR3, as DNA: TGTGCCTGGAGTGTTCCTTCCGGGACAGTTAGCAATCAGCCCCAGCATTTT. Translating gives CAWSVPSGTVSNQPQHF.

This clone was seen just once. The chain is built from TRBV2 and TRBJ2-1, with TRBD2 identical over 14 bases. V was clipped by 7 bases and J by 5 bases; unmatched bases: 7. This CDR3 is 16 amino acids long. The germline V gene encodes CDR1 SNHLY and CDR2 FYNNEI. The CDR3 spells CASTDWTSGGNNEQFF. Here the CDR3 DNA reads TGTGCCAGCACCGACTGGACTAGCGGGGGGAACAATGAGCAGTTCTTC. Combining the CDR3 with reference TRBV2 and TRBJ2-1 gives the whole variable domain EPEVTQTPSHQVTQMGQEVILRCVPISNHLYFYWYRQILGQKVEFLVSFYNNEISEKSEIFDDQFSVERPDGSNFTLKIRSTKLEDSAMYFCASTDWTSGGNNEQFFGPGTRLTVL.

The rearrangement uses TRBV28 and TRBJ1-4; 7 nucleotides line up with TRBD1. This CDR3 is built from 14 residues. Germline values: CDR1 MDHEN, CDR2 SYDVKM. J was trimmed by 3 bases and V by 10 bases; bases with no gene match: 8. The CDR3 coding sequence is TGTGCCACGCTTGAAGGGGGCTCTAATGAAAAACTGTTTTTT. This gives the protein CATLEGGSNEKLFF.

CDR3 loop: CATSRDMSGRALDEQFF. The CDR3 DNA reads as TGTGCCACCAGCAGAGATATGAGCGGGAGGGCTTTGGATGAGCAGTTCTTC. This sequence joins TRBV15 and TRBJ2-1; 10 bases fit TRBD2. There are 17 residues in the CDR3. With 0 bases clipped from V and 8 bases from J, the junction kept 10 bases outside the gene matches. Germline CDR1 reads LNHNV; CDR2 reads YYDKDF (reference sequence).

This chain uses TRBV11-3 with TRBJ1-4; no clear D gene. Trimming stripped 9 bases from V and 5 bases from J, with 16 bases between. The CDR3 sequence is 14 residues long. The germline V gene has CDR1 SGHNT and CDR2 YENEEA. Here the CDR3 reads CASQRYGENEKLFF. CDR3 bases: TGTGCCAGTCAAAGGTACGGAGAAAATGAAAAACTGTTTTTT.

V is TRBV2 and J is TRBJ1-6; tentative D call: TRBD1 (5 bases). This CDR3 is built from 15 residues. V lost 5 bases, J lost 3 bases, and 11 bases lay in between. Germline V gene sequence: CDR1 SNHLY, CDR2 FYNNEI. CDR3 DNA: TGTGCCAGCAGTCACCGGGACTTCTATAATTCACCCCTCCACTTT. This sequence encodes CASSHRDFYNSPLHF.

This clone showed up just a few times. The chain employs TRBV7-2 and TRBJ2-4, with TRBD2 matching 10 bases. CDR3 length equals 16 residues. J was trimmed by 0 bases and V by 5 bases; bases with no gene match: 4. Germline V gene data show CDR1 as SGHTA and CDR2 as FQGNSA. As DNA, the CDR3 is TGTGCCAGCAGCACTAGCGGGACTGTAGCCAAAAACATTCAGTACTTC. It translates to CASSTSGTVAKNIQYF.

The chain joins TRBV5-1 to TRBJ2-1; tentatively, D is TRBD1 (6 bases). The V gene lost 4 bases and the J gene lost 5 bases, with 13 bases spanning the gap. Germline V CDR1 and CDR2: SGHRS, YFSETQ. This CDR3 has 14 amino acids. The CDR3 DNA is TGCGCCAGCAGCGCCTCCAGGGGAAACAATGAGCAGTTCTTC. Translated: CASSASRGNNEQFF.

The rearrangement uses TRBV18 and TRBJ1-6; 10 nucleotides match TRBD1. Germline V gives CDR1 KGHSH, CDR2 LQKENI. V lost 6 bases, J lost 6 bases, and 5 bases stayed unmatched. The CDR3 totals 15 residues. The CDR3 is CASSPGTGANSPLHF. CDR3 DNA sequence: TGTGCCAGCTCTCCCGGGACAGGGGCTAATTCACCCCTCCACTTT.

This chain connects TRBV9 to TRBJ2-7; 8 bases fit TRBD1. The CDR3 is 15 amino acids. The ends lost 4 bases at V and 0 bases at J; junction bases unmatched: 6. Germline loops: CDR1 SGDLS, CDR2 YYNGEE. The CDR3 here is CASSPTGVPSYEQYF. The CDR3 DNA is TGTGCCAGCAGCCCGACAGGGGTCCCCTCCTACGAGCAGTACTTC.

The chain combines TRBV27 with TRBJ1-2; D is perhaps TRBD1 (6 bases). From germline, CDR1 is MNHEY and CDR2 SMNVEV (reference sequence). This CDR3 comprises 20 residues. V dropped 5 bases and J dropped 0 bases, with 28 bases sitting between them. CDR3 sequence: CASSPTQPWTANTANYGYTF. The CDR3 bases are TGTGCCAGCAGTCCAACACAGCCCTGGACAGCAAACACAGCTAACTATGGCTACACCTTC.

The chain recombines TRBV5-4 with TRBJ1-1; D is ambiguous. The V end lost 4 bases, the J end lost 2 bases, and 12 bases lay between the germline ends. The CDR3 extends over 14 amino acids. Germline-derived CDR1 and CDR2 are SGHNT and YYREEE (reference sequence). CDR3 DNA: TGTGCCAGCAGCCTACGGAGTCTTAACACTGAAGCTTTCTTT. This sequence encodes CASSLRSLNTEAFF.

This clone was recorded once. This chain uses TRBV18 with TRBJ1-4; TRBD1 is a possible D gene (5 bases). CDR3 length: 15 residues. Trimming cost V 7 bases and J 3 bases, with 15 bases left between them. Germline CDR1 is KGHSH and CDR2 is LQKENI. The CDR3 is CASLMTAGANEKLFF. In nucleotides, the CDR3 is TGTGCCAGCTTGATGACGGCGGGGGCTAATGAAAAACTGTTTTTT.

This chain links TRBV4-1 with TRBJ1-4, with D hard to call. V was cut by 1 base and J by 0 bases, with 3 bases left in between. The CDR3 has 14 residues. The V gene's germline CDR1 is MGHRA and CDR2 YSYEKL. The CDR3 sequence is CASSQAATNEKLFF. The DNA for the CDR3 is TGCGCCAGCAGCCAAGCAGCAACTAATGAAAAACTGTTTTTT.

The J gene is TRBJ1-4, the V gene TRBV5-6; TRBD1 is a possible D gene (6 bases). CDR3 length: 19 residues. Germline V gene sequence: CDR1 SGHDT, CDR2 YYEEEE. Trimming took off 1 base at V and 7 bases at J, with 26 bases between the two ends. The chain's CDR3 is CASSLFFSGGLEAGEKLFF. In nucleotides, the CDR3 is TGTGCCAGCAGCTTGTTTTTCAGTGGGGGCCTAGAAGCTGGTGAAAAACTGTTTTTT.

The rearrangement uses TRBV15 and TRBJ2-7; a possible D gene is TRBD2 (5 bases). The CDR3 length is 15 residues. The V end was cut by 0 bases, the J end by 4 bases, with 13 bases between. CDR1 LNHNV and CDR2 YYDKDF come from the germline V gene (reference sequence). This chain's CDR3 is CATSREGSLGYEQYF. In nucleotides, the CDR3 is TGTGCCACCAGCAGAGAAGGATCACTAGGTTACGAGCAGTACTTC.

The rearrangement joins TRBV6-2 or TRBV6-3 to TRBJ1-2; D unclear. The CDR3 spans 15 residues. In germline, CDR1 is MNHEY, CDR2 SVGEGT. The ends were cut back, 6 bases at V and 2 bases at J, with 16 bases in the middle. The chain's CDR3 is CASSPRGGSNYGYTF. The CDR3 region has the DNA TGTGCCAGCAGCCCCCGAGGAGGATCCAACTATGGCTACACCTTC.

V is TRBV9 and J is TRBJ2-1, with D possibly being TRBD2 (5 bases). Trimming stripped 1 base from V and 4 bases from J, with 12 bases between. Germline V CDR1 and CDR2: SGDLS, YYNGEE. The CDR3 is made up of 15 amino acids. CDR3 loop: CASSVYGRVYNEQFF. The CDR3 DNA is TGTGCCAGCAGCGTATACGGGCGGGTATACAATGAGCAGTTCTTC.

The CDR3 loop is CASSPALTSGVTDTQYF. The CDR3 nucleotides are TGTGCCAGCAGCCCAGCGTTGACTAGCGGGGTCACAGATACGCAGTATTTT. The gene calls are TRBV2 and TRBJ2-3, with 11 bases that match TRBD2. The CDR3 spans 17 residues. The V segment lost 6 bases and the J segment 2 bases; nucleotides outside the gene matches: 10. Germline CDR1 and CDR2: SNHLY and FYNNEI.

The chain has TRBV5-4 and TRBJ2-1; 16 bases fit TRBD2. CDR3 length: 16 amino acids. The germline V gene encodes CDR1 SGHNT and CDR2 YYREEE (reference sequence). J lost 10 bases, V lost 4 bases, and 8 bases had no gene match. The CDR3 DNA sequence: TGTGCCAGCAGCCAAACGGGACTAGCGGGGGGGCAGGAGCAGTTCTTC. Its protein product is CASSQTGLAGGQEQFF. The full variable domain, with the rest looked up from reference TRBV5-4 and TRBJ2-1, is ETGVTQSPTHLIKTRGQQVTLRCSSQSGHNTVSWYQQALGQGPQFIFQYYREEENGRGNFPPRFSGLQFPNYSSELNVNALELDDSALYLCASSQTGLAGGQEQFFGPGTRLTVL.